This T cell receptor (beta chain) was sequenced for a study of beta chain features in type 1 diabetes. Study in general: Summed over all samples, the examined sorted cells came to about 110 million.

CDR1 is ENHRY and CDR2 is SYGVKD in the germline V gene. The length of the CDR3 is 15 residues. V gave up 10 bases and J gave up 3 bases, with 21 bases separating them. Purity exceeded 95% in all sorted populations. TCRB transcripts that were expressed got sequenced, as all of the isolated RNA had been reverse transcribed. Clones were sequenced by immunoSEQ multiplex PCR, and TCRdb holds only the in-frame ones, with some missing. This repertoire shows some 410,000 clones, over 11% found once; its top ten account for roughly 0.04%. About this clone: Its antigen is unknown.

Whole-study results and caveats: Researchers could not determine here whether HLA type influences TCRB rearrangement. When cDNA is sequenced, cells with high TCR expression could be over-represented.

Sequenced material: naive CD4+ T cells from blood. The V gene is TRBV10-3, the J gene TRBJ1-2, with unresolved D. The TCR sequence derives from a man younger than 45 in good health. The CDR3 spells CATAPSTGFYYGYTF. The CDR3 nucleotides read TGTGCCACAGCCCCCTCCACGGGTTTCTACTATGGCTACACCTTC.